This record looks at one T cell receptor beta chain sequence and its context. In TCRdb, the 5' RACE reads were re-called with MiXCR into one record per CDR3 protein. The sample holds roughly 25,000 distinct CDR3 sequences, around 4% seen once. In germline, CDR1 is LNHDA, CDR2 SQIVND (reference sequence). CDR3 length equals 13 residues. Trimming removed 8 bases from V and 2 bases from J, with 11 bases in between. The entry originates in a study of early T cells in non-severe SARS-CoV-2 infection. Sequencing was done on a sample of whole blood. The receptor comes from an adult who was a healthcare worker with PCR-confirmed SARS-CoV-2 infection or an uninfected control (not recorded which). The chain carries TRBV19 and TRBJ2-3; no clear D. The CDR3 loop is CASSSELTDTQYF. CDR3 nucleotide sequence: TGTGCCAGTTCTTCAGAACTCACAGATACGCAGTATTTT.